This T cell receptor (beta chain) was documented in a study of blood T cell repertoires in COVID-19. Background on the study: Both acute and convalescent COVID-19 samples were obtained from the United States, Italy and Spain. The cDNA or gDNA used as material had been derived from T cells, B-cell-depleted T cells, or PBMCs.

The CDR3 totals 18 residues. V lost 4 bases and J lost 1; bases outside the gene matches: 6. Germline loops: CDR1 KGHDR, CDR2 SFDVKD. Methods used by the authors: Amplification of reference gene primers was used by the study to estimate nucleated cell counts. TCRdb's copy holds only in-frame clones and misses some; the assay was immunoSEQ multiplex PCR. D and trimming come from the DNA, and the V and J calls and clone size come from that table. Of about 120,000 clones listed, 82% are singletons. The rearrangement joins TRBV24-1 to TRBJ2-7; the match to TRBD2 covers 16 bases. Sequencing used peripheral blood. The receptor's source is a human donor in a cohort sampled during active COVID-19. The CDR3 is CATSDPGLAGGRSYEQYF. The CDR3 DNA is TGTGCCACCAGTGACCCGGGACTAGCGGGGGGGCGGTCCTACGAGCAGTACTTC.